A selection of T cell receptor beta chains follows, all from one sample in a study of T cell responses to AZD1222 COVID-19 vaccine. Sequencing was performed with immunoSEQ multiplex PCR; in TCRdb, only in-frame clones are kept and a portion is missing. The sample contains roughly 80,000 clones, 88% of which appear only once. The specimen comprised peripheral blood, sampled on day 0 of MenACWY control vaccination. The receptors here all came from an adult in good health. Each CDR3 is given with its conserved first and last residue. Fields, in order: J gene, D gene, clone size, V gene, CDR3 protein, CDR3 DNA. D genes are given only for firm matches. Where a row states a size, it is once, few, many or the class of an expanded clone; other rows omit it.

J: TRBJ1-4
D: NA
size: once
V: TRBV19
CDR3: CASSIIAEKLFF
DNA: TGTGCCAGTAGTATAATTGCTGAAAAACTGTTTTTT

J: TRBJ2-3
D: TRBD2
size: NA
V: TRBV7-9
CDR3: CASSLGAGVGDTQYF
DNA: TGTGCCAGCAGCTTAGGGGCGGGAGTTGGAGATACGCAGTATTTT

J: TRBJ1-2
D: NA
size: NA
V: TRBV7-2
CDR3: CASSLATGAGEGYTF
DNA: TGTGCCAGCAGCTTAGCAACCGGGGCAGGGGAGGGCTACACCTTC

J: TRBJ1-2
D: NA
size: NA
V: TRBV6-6
CDR3: CASSLLDGISYGYTF
DNA: TGTGCCAGCAGCTTGCTCGACGGCATCTCCTATGGCTACACCTTC

J: TRBJ1-5
D: NA
size: NA
V: TRBV5-6
CDR3: CASSLSLGGAQPQHF
DNA: TGTGCCAGCAGCTTGTCGTTAGGGGGGGCACAGCCCCAGCATTTT

J: TRBJ1-3
D: NA
size: NA
V: TRBV19
CDR3: CASSVPGGVGGNTIYF
DNA: TGTGCCAGTAGTGTACCGGGAGGGGTTGGCGGAAACACCATATATTTT

J: TRBJ2-2
D: TRBD2
size: NA
V: TRBV15
CDR3: CATRGDPGELFF
DNA: TGTGCCACCCGGGGGGACCCCGGGGAGCTGTTTTTT

J: TRBJ1-2
D: NA
size: NA
V: TRBV23-1
CDR3: CASSQCRRTENYGYTF
DNA: TGCGCCAGCAGTCAATGTCGTCGGACCGAAAACTATGGCTACACCTTC

J: TRBJ1-3
D: NA
size: NA
V: TRBV30
CDR3: CAWSLGPGNTIYF
DNA: TGTGCCTGGAGTCTCGGACCTGGAAACACCATATATTTT

J: TRBJ2-7
D: NA
size: NA
V: TRBV9
CDR3: CASSVEQGEQYF
DNA: TGTGCCAGCAGCGTAGAGCAGGGCGAGCAGTACTTC

J: TRBJ2-5
D: NA
size: NA
V: TRBV10-1
CDR3: CASSDRRTQETQYF
DNA: TGCGCCAGCAGTGATAGACGGACCCAAGAGACCCAGTACTTC

J: TRBJ1-1
D: NA
size: NA
V: TRBV28
CDR3: CASRKDRLAEAFF
DNA: TGTGCCAGCCGCAAAGACAGGCTTGCTGAAGCTTTCTTT

J: TRBJ2-3
D: TRBD2
size: NA
V: TRBV10-3
CDR3: CAIKSGSGNADTQYF
DNA: TGTGCCATCAAATCGGGGAGCGGGAACGCAGATACGCAGTATTTT

J: TRBJ2-6
D: NA
size: NA
V: TRBV12-3/TRBV12-4
CDR3: CASASSGANVLTF
DNA: TGTGCCAGCGCAAGCTCTGGGGCCAACGTCCTGACTTTC

J: TRBJ1-6
D: TRBD1
size: NA
V: TRBV5-1
CDR3: CASSLADRGASPLHF
DNA: TGCGCCAGCAGCTTGGCAGACAGGGGTGCTTCACCCCTCCACTTT

J: TRBJ1-6
D: NA
size: once
V: TRBV28
CDR3: CASSSLGGGEYNSPLHF
DNA: TGTGCCAGCAGTTCCCTCGGGGGAGGGGAGTATAATTCACCCCTCCACTTT

J: TRBJ1-1
D: TRBD1
size: NA
V: TRBV9
CDR3: CASSAQTGVNTEAFF
DNA: TGTGCCAGCAGCGCCCAAACAGGGGTGAACACTGAAGCTTTCTTT

J: TRBJ1-1
D: NA
size: NA
V: TRBV7-2
CDR3: CASSLSDRTEAFF
DNA: TGTGCCAGCAGCCTATCTGACAGAACTGAAGCTTTCTTT

J: TRBJ2-2
D: NA
size: NA
V: TRBV28
CDR3: CASSFQGRRTGELFF
DNA: TGTGCCAGCAGTTTCCAGGGTCGAAGAACCGGGGAGCTGTTTTTT

J: TRBJ2-2
D: NA
size: NA
V: TRBV27
CDR3: CASSLGRRTGELFF
DNA: TGTGCCAGCAGTTTGGGACGCAGGACCGGGGAGCTGTTTTTT

J: TRBJ1-2
D: NA
size: once
V: TRBV5-4
CDR3: CASSLEPFVSNYGYTF
DNA: TGTGCCAGCAGCTTGGAGCCTTTCGTTTCTAACTATGGCTACACCTTC

J: TRBJ2-2
D: NA
size: NA
V: TRBV7-2
CDR3: CASSLAGELFF
DNA: TGTGCCAGCAGCTTAGCCGGGGAGCTGTTTTTT

J: TRBJ2-2
D: TRBD2
size: NA
V: TRBV12-3/TRBV12-4
CDR3: CAWPGRVTGELFF
DNA: TGTGCCTGGCCCGGGAGGGTGACCGGGGAGCTGTTTTTT

J: TRBJ2-7
D: TRBD1
size: NA
V: TRBV20-1
CDR3: CSASDRPGQGAVEQYF
DNA: TGCAGTGCTAGTGATAGGCCGGGACAGGGGGCGGTCGAGCAGTACTTC

J: TRBJ2-7
D: NA
size: NA
V: TRBV25-1
CDR3: CASSRRNEQYF
DNA: TGTGCCAGCAGTAGGAGGAACGAGCAGTACTTC

J: TRBJ1-1
D: NA
size: NA
V: TRBV19
CDR3: CASSHLNTEAFF
DNA: TGTGCCAGTTCCCACCTGAACACTGAAGCTTTCTTT

J: TRBJ2-2
D: TRBD1
size: NA
V: TRBV30
CDR3: CAWSPPWTGNGELFF
DNA: TGTGCCTGGAGTCCCCCGTGGACAGGGAACGGGGAGCTGTTTTTT

J: TRBJ1-4
D: TRBD1
size: NA
V: TRBV5-1
CDR3: CASSLWDRGGEKLFF
DNA: TGCGCCAGCAGCTTGTGGGACAGGGGGGGTGAAAAACTGTTTTTT

J: TRBJ2-1
D: NA
size: once
V: TRBV9
CDR3: CASSVESNEQFF
DNA: TGTGCCAGCAGCGTTGAGTCCAATGAGCAGTTCTTC

J: TRBJ2-7
D: NA
size: NA
V: TRBV19
CDR3: CASSIGHASYEQYF
DNA: TGTGCCAGTAGTATTGGACACGCGAGCTACGAGCAGTACTTC

J: TRBJ1-4
D: TRBD1
size: NA
V: TRBV6-6
CDR3: CASGDRGPEKLFF
DNA: TGTGCCAGCGGGGACAGGGGTCCAGAAAAACTGTTTTTT

J: TRBJ2-7
D: NA
size: NA
V: TRBV9
CDR3: CASSVGLRGTPTYEQYF
DNA: TGTGCCAGCAGCGTAGGTCTTCGGGGGACACCCACCTACGAGCAGTACTTC

J: TRBJ1-2
D: TRBD1
size: NA
V: TRBV28
CDR3: CASSQGARDGYTF
DNA: TGTGCCAGCAGTCAGGGGGCGCGGGACGGCTACACCTTC

J: TRBJ2-5
D: TRBD1
size: NA
V: TRBV11-3
CDR3: CASSQGTGGRETQYF
DNA: TGTGCCAGCAGCCAGGGGACAGGGGGCCGGGAGACCCAGTACTTC

J: TRBJ1-2
D: NA
size: NA
V: TRBV28
CDR3: CASSLYGRADYTF
DNA: TGTGCCAGCAGTTTATACGGCAGGGCCGACTACACCTTC

J: TRBJ1-1
D: NA
size: NA
V: TRBV18
CDR3: CASSPRAGLETEAFF
DNA: TGTGCCAGCTCACCAAGGGCAGGGCTCGAGACTGAAGCTTTCTTT

J: TRBJ1-4
D: TRBD1
size: NA
V: TRBV28
CDR3: CASSSPGDRVREKLFF
DNA: TGTGCCAGCAGTTCTCCAGGGGACAGGGTGAGAGAAAAACTGTTTTTT

J: TRBJ2-5
D: NA
size: NA
V: TRBV5-4
CDR3: CASSADSVRQETQYF
DNA: TGTGCCAGCAGCGCTGACTCGGTACGACAAGAGACCCAGTACTTC

J: TRBJ2-3
D: NA
size: once
V: TRBV27
CDR3: CASPPRQYF
DNA: TGTGCCAGCCCGCCTCGTCAGTATTTT

J: TRBJ1-2
D: NA
size: NA
V: TRBV5-1
CDR3: CASSLQIRGRDGYTF
DNA: TGCGCCAGCAGCTTGCAAATTAGGGGAAGAGATGGCTACACCTTC

J: TRBJ2-1
D: NA
size: NA
V: TRBV29-1
CDR3: CSVDPGPYNEQFF
DNA: TGCAGCGTTGATCCAGGGCCCTACAATGAGCAGTTCTTC

J: TRBJ1-2
D: TRBD1
size: NA
V: TRBV20-1
CDR3: CSASLFDRGYGYTF
DNA: TGCAGTGCTAGTTTGTTCGACAGGGGCTATGGCTACACCTTC

J: TRBJ1-4
D: NA
size: NA
V: TRBV9
CDR3: CASSVGGRGNEKLFF
DNA: TGTGCCAGCAGCGTAGGAGGCAGGGGAAATGAAAAACTGTTTTTT

J: TRBJ2-7
D: TRBD2
size: NA
V: TRBV28
CDR3: CASSLLGRKFHEQYF
DNA: TGTGCCAGCAGTCTTCTCGGGAGGAAGTTCCACGAGCAGTACTTC

J: TRBJ1-5
D: NA
size: once
V: TRBV7-9
CDR3: CASSLATPNQPQHF
DNA: TGTGCCAGCAGCTTGGCTACACCTAATCAGCCCCAGCATTTT

J: TRBJ2-5
D: NA
size: NA
V: TRBV30
CDR3: CALGGGLGETQYF
DNA: TGTGCTCTGGGGGGGGGCTTGGGAGAGACCCAGTACTTC

J: TRBJ1-6
D: TRBD1
size: once
V: TRBV10-3
CDR3: CAISEPGQYNSPLHF
DNA: TGTGCCATCAGTGAGCCGGGACAGTATAATTCACCCCTCCACTTT

J: TRBJ2-5
D: NA
size: NA
V: TRBV7-2
CDR3: CASSALRGQETQYF
DNA: TGTGCCAGCAGCGCCCTCCGGGGGCAAGAGACCCAGTACTTC

J: TRBJ1-2
D: TRBD1
size: NA
V: TRBV5-1
CDR3: CASHRSTGVANYGYTF
DNA: TGCGCCAGCCACCGTTCTACAGGGGTAGCTAACTATGGCTACACCTTC

J: TRBJ2-2
D: TRBD1
size: NA
V: TRBV3-1/TRBV3-2
CDR3: CASSPRDRVTGELFF
DNA: TGTGCCAGCAGCCCCCGGGACAGGGTAACCGGGGAGCTGTTTTTT

J: TRBJ1-5
D: TRBD1
size: NA
V: TRBV19
CDR3: CASSIYPGTGDQPQHF
DNA: TGTGCCAGTAGTATATACCCAGGGACAGGGGATCAGCCCCAGCATTTT

J: TRBJ1-4
D: NA
size: NA
V: TRBV5-6
CDR3: CASSSTKDPPEKLFF
DNA: TGTGCCAGCAGCTCGACTAAAGATCCCCCTGAAAAACTGTTTTTT